This passage covers 9 T cell receptor beta chains from one sample sequenced in a study of early T cells in non-severe SARS-CoV-2 infection. TCRdb redid the calling of the 5' RACE reads with MiXCR, one entry per CDR3 protein. Counted here are some 29,000 distinct CDR3 sequences, less than 6.5% occurring once; the ten biggest clones make up 4.5%. Sequencing was performed on whole blood. These receptors were obtained from an adult who was a healthcare worker with PCR-confirmed SARS-CoV-2 infection or an uninfected control (not recorded which).

In its sample, this clonotype was seen many times. The J gene is TRBJ1-4, the V gene TRBV6-1; TRBD1 matches 11 bases. V lost 2 bases, J lost 10 bases, and 3 bases stayed unmatched. The germline V gene encodes CDR1 MNHNS and CDR2 SASEGT. CDR3 length: 14 amino acids. CDR3 residues: CASSEPGQGGKLFF. The CDR3 region has the DNA TGTGCCAGCAGTGAACCGGGACAGGGGGGAAAACTGTTTTTT.

This clonotype occurred many times. This chain connects TRBV29-1 to TRBJ2-2, with TRBD1 matching 9 bases. CDR1 is SQVTM and CDR2 is ANQGSEA in the germline V gene. This CDR3 has 14 residues. V was pared by 7 bases and J by 1 base, with 4 bases of the junction left unmatched. CDR3 loop: CSAQGAKNTGELFF. CDR3 sequence (DNA): TGCAGCGCACAGGGGGCCAAGAACACCGGGGAGCTGTTTTTT.

This clonotype was found many times. The V call is TRBV27, the J call TRBJ2-7; 10 positions agree with TRBD2. This CDR3 has 15 amino acids. Germline V lookup: CDR1 MNHEY, CDR2 SMNVEV (reference sequence). The V and J ends lost 7 bases and 3 bases, in that order; junction bases with no gene match: 9. The DNA of the CDR3 is TGTGCCAGCAAGAGTCGAGCGGGAGGGGTCTACGAGCAGTACTTC. This codes for CASKSRAGGVYEQYF.

This clonotype was recorded many times. V and J are TRBV5-1 and TRBJ2-1; a possible D gene is TRBD1 (7 bases). The germline V and J ends were trimmed by 6 bases and 0 bases, with 13 bases remaining between them. The CDR3 consists of 15 residues. The germline CDR1 and CDR2 sequences are SGHRS and YFSETQ. CDR3 nucleotide sequence: TGCGCCAGCAATCAGGGGGGCCTCTCCTACAATGAGCAGTTCTTC. Residues: CASNQGGLSYNEQFF.

This clonotype was picked up many times. The chain joins TRBV21-1 to TRBJ2-7; TRBD1, the D gene given by the table, was not confirmed from the DNA. TRBV21-1 is recorded as a pseudogene. The CDR3 loop spans 16 amino acids. CDR3 nucleotide sequence: TGTGCCAGCAGCAAAGTAGGGCAGGGTAAGTCCTACGAGCAGTACTTC. Its translation: CASSKVGQGKSYEQYF.

This clonotype appeared many times. J is TRBJ2-5 and V is TRBV20-1; 7 bases align to TRBD2. Germline CDR1 DFQATT, CDR2 SNEGSKA (reference sequence). This CDR3 has 11 amino acids. V gave up 5 bases and J gave up 8 bases; unmatched junction bases: 5. Here the CDR3 DNA reads TGCAGTGCTGCCCGGGGGGACACCCAGTACTTC. It yields the protein CSAARGDTQYF.

This clonotype was counted many times. This chain uses TRBV23-1 with TRBJ2-7, with D possibly matching TRBD2 (5 bases). TRBV23-1 carries the ORF label, with uncertain function. V was cut by 8 bases and J by 7 bases, with 21 bases left in between. The CDR3 sequence is 14 residues long. CDR3 in amino acids: CASDEDCLNKEQYF. CDR3 nucleotides: TGCGCCAGCGATGAGGACTGCCTCAACAAGGAGCAGTACTTC.

Comment on this clonotype: A much larger clone differs from this one at a single base, so this may be a read error. The DNA for the CDR3 is TGTGCCAGAAGTTCCCGAGGAAGAGGCTATGGCTACACCTTC. It specifies CARSSRGRGYGYTF. This chain connects TRBV6-2 or TRBV6-3 to TRBJ1-2; D uncertain. Per germline, CDR1 MNHEY and CDR2 SVGEGT. The CDR3 consists of 14 residues.

In the case of this clonotype: A much more abundant neighbour one base away suggests this may be a read error. This rearrangement joins TRBV3-1 to TRBJ2-2; TRBD2 is a possible D gene (6 bases). The CDR3 consists of 15 residues. V was shortened by 10 bases and J by 7 bases, with 22 bases between the two germline ends. CDR1 and CDR2 (germline): LGHDT, YNNKEL (reference sequence). CDR3 residues: CANSAGTGEDGELFF. CDR3 sequence (DNA): TGTGCCAACAGTGCCGGGACGGGGGAAGACGGGGAGCTGTTTTTT. The complete variable domain, with remaining parts taken from reference TRBV3-1 and TRBJ2-2, reads DTAVSQTPKYLVTQMGNDKSIKCEQNLGHDTMYWYKQDSKKFLKIMFSYNNKELIINETVPNRFSPKSPDKAHLNLHINSLELGDSAVYFCANSAGTGEDGELFFGEGSRLTVL.